This T cell receptor beta chain was observed in a study of regulatory T cells in long-lasting Graves disease. Both iRepertoire HTBI primers and Arm-PCR of CDR3 regions were used to build the TCR beta libraries. A single record per CDR3 protein comes from TCRdb applying MiXCR to the multiplex PCR reads. The sample lists over 500,000 distinct CDR3 sequences, 15% to 20% occurring once. Time point meaning: newly diagnosed GD, antithyroid drugs for less than 3 months. Following extraction of RNA from PBMCs, that RNA was used to make the TCR library. The CDR3 runs to 17 residues. Germline V gives CDR1 SEHNR, CDR2 FQNEAQ (reference sequence). As regards this clonotype: Its antigen is currently unknown. One base away lies a much larger clone, so this may be a sequencing read error.

General study results and limits: Persistent disease was characterized by preferential usage of TRBV28, TRBJ1-2 and TRBJ2-5.

These data were also filed under a second study, of T cells in Graves' hyperthyroidism and ophthalmopathy.

The source material was peripheral blood mononuclear cells (PBMCs), sampled at new diagnosis, from a patient treated with antithyroid drugs. The chain couples TRBV7-9 to TRBJ2-3; maybe TRBD1 (5 bases). This receptor was identified in a young man with Graves disease. CDR3 DNA sequence: TGTGCCAGCGGCTTAGGTGGGGCGCCGAGATTTACAGATACGCAGTATTTT. Protein: CASGLGGAPRFTDTQYF.